This T cell receptor (beta chain) is from a study of shared clonotypes between healthy human individuals. Method: immunoSEQ multiplex PCR; TCRdb's copy keeps in-frame clones and lacks some. The sample lists around 100,000 clones; roughly 70% were seen once. Germline V gene sequence: CDR1 MDHEN, CDR2 SYDVKM. With 5 bases clipped from V and 12 bases from J, the junction kept 12 bases outside the gene matches. The length of the CDR3 is 16 residues. The receptor's source is a woman in her twenties or thirties in good health. Sequencing used memory CD8+ T cells sorted from blood. Subset noted: CD45RO+ cells pooled with CCR7-negative TemRA cells. The chain links TRBV28 to TRBJ2-1; TRBD2 matches 14 bases. CDR3 sequence (DNA): TGTGCCAGCAGTCCGATCGCGGGACTAGCGGGAGCCCGGCAGTTCTTC. This codes for CASSPIAGLAGARQFF.